This T cell receptor beta chain was found in a study of cytomegalovirus exposure and HLA in healthy donors (dated by TCRdb to about 2017). In terms of the full investigation: An earlier analysis of roughly 500 of the donors reported approximately 300 Gb of sequence data and 95 million to 130 million unique TCR beta sequences obtained from about 200 million T cells. Rather than using new phenotypic data, the later analysis identified candidate immune exposures from TCR beta sequences and from how often those sequences occurred across donors. To predict cytomegalovirus infection status, the study brought together high-throughput TCR immunosequencing, statistical association of individual TCRs with disease status, and machine learning. The study aimed to test whether cataloging public T cell receptors could reveal signatures of past pathogen exposure. A later analysis re-analyzed previously published TCR beta repertoires from approximately 700 donors and added high-resolution HLA genotyping to study TCR occurrence patterns. Every discovery cohort repertoire had been produced on one sequencing platform. In an earlier analysis of several hundred of the donors, high-throughput TCR beta sequencing was used to judge whether each TCR beta V gene segment behaved as functional or pseudogenic. Because of strong linkage in the cohort, roughly five DR-DQ haplotypes were treated as single units for association and clustering. The number of donors typed differed by locus, with 629-630 for A, B, C, DRB1 and DQB1, about 500 for DQA1, 600 to 610 for DPA1, and some 440 for DPB1. Genome-wide SNP genotypes for about 60% of the 666 donors were used in a later genetic analysis, which treated that subset as a discovery cohort. Of the 300 to 450 genotyped donors, 70% to 90% were placed in the genetic ancestry cluster associated with self-reported Caucasian donors. Approximately 300 gigabases of sequencing data and approximately 91 million unique TCR sequences made up an early release that covered 640 HLA-typed donors. A separate validation cohort of 100 to 150 different subjects was used in addition to the 666-subject first cohort. Across around 400 genotyped donors of the cohort, an average of roughly 250,000 unique TCR beta nucleotide sequences per donor were sequenced, and roughly a sixth of those sequences were non-productive. The study profiled the T cell repertoires of about 640 subjects by immunosequencing and related them to cytomegalovirus serostatus. Alongside the repertoire data, information on donor age, sex, ethnicity and CMV serostatus was compiled. Both class I and class II loci were covered by HLA typing, at four-digit resolution. What the work shows at the level of the full study, not this receptor alone: A cluster of highly shared sequence variants was judged likely to be a technical artifact of the sequencing pipeline. A later analysis found that TCR association rates varied across HLA loci, with DRB1 alleles showing the most associated TCRs and HLA-C alleles the fewest. Across donors, most TCR sequences were observed very rarely, whereas some public TCRs were present in many individuals. In a later analysis, some 18,000 TCR beta sequences were associated with specific HLA alleles at a false discovery rate of 0.05. In a later analysis, several top co-occurrence clusters were reported to appear linked to parvovirus B19, influenza, CMV and Epstein-Barr virus. The presence/absence analyses assumed that sequencing depth was roughly uniform across donors, and that assumption may not be true. An association between a missense DCLRE1C variant and V-gene and J-gene trimming of TCR beta chains was found in a later genetic analysis and replicated in an independent cohort. A further reported finding was that TCR beta sequences accurately predicted the HLA-A and HLA-B alleles for most subjects in the first cohort. According to a later analysis, most CMV-associated TCR beta chains appeared to be HLA-restricted, and the HLA associations seemed to be driven largely by CMV exposure. In an earlier analysis of some 500 of the donors, most TCR beta V segments appeared in productive rearrangements about 87% or about 30% of the time, broadly matching IMGT annotations. Correlated functional status among segregating V segments might reflect linkage disequilibrium, but an unknown experimental factor could not be ruled out. Compared with the approximately 710-donor mean, donors in an Asian-associated ancestry cluster had fewer N-insertions in productive TCRs, according to a later genetic analysis. The authors suggested that the approach could potentially be generalized to other disease states and immunological phenotypes. This cohort had only TCR beta chains sequenced, and the lack of alpha or paired-chain data limited which features could be detected. Strong co-occurrence of HLA alleles, especially DR and DQ, made assigning TCR associations to individual alleles difficult. Because counts were too low, more than 15 rarely observed V segments, including chromosome 9 orphons, were excluded from the earlier analysis of some 590 of the donors. Some IMGT-functional V segments, including TRBV6-2 and TRBV6-3, could not be told apart with the 87-base-pair reads, so those segments were excluded. A later analysis found that HLA-associated TCR beta chains were more clonally expanded and had lower generation probabilities than equally common non-associated chains. The study gave a list of about 160 TCR beta chains associated with cytomegalovirus. A few of the identified cytomegalovirus-associated TCR beta chains were confirmed in vitro to be specific for cytomegalovirus antigens. HLA typing was unavailable for some donors at each locus, so association tests used only the typed subset. Cytomegalovirus status was reported to be diagnosed by the classifier with high specificity and sensitivity in both the original and validation cohorts. Immune exposure information for the cohort was limited to CMV serostatus.

Trimming takes 5 bases off V and 2 bases off J; junction bases not matched to a gene: 19. Taken from the germline V gene, the CDR1 and CDR2 loops are SGHVS and FQNEAQ. The CDR3 starts with the cysteine, ends with the phenylalanine, and has 19 residues. Only the CDR3 portion is preserved as DNA: 57 bases, with reading frame beginning at the first base. The library was prepared using the immunoSEQ multiplex PCR assay. A mixture of 60 forward primers for TCR Vbeta segments and 13 reverse primers for TCR Jbeta segments was used in the multiplex PCR. A multiplex PCR assay on genomic DNA amplified the CDR3 region of rearranged TCR beta genes. The Illumina HiSeq System was used to sequence the amplified TCR beta libraries as 87-base-pair reads. In the paper's pipeline: In a later analysis, 70 million to 95 million unique TCR beta chains were counted across the 650 to 750 repertoires, and around 10 million of these chains were shared by at least two donors. Raw reads were error-corrected and collapsed into unique sequences by a nearest-neighbor algorithm in which closely related sequences were merged to remove PCR and sequencing errors. V, D and J gene segments were assigned by aligning CDR3 sequences to IMGT reference sequences. For a sequence to be retained, a match of at least six nucleotides to both a V gene segment and a J gene segment was required. A rearrangement was called productive if the CDR3 had no stop codons and remained in frame with V and J, and every other rearrangement was called non-productive. Following IMGT convention, CDR3 was defined as the stretch from the second conserved V-encoded cysteine to the conserved J-encoded phenylalanine. In an earlier analysis of roughly 610 of the donors, sequences lacking an unambiguous match to a single V gene segment were excluded. An earlier analysis of 587 of the donors classified V segments as functional when productive rearrangements were above 56.7% and as segregating when the standard deviation between donors was above 5%. To diagnose cytomegalovirus status from the catalog of TCR beta chain sequences, a statistical classification framework was built. In a later analysis, V and J genes were assigned by comparing TCR nucleotide sequences against IMGT/GENE-DB human TR gene sequences. The TCRdist pipeline was used in a later analysis to assign CDR3 sequences and most-parsimonious VDJ recombination scenarios. In a later analysis, each TCR beta chain was defined by its CDR3 amino acid sequence together with its V-gene family, and reads without a unique V-gene family were excluded. In a later analysis, around 600 highly shared, low-generation-probability nucleotide sequences were removed to address suspected cross-contamination and a sequencing artifact. In a later analysis, a clonal expansion index was calculated for each public chain from normalized within-repertoire ranks of inferred template counts. In a later analysis, generation probabilities were computed using a VDJ recombination model fitted to out-of-frame rearrangements, and the results were checked against IGoR. In a later analysis, hypergeometric tests were used to score TCR-TCR, TCR-HLA and TCR-CMV co-occurrence, with a repertoire-size bias correction applied to TCR pairs. A later analysis estimated false discovery rates by permuting HLA or CMV assignments 20 times. In a later analysis, co-occurring TCRs were grouped with DBSCAN, and TCRdist sequence similarity was added when clustering was performed within HLA-allele-positive subsets. Repertoires with fewer than 30,000 or more than 120,000 public chains were left out of co-occurrence clustering, as were five repertoires with anomalous nucleotide sharing. The table was pulled from immuneACCESS by TCRdb, which kept in-frame rearrangements only. Such tables lose some clones; where checked, under half of the loss comes from unresolved V genes, and the rest has no known cause. V, J and clone size derive from that table, while D and trimming were established from the DNA sequence. Present in this sample are about 130,000 clones, around 86% of which were seen just once. Roughly 8.2% of the sample goes to the ten largest clones.

The cohort consisted of 600 or so healthy bone marrow donors. Cohort members were all nominally healthy when sampled, although unrecorded immune exposures were likely present. The donor was CMV seropositive and belonged to the group of 250 to 350 seropositive cohort members. Each donor provided a peripheral blood sample, and peripheral blood mononuclear cells were used for TCR beta sequencing. Genomic DNA extraction from the blood cell samples was performed with the Qiagen DNeasy Blood Extraction Kit. Points on this clone: Which antigen it targets is not known. No base quality information exists; no much larger clone differs at one position.

Sequenced material: PBMCs. This sequence was found in a woman between 45 and 65 years old in good health and CMV-seropositive. The chain couples TRBV7-8 to TRBJ2-3; 7 middle bases align to TRBD2. In nucleotides, the sequence is TGTGCCAGCAGCCGGACGAACGGGGGGACTTATTTTCACACAGATACGCAGTATTTT. Its coded protein is CASSRTNGGTYFHTDTQYF.